This T cell receptor (beta chain) was identified in a study of blood T cell repertoires in COVID-19. On the study more broadly: Both acute and convalescent COVID-19 samples were obtained from the United States, Italy and Spain. T cells, B-cell-depleted T cells, or PBMCs supplied cDNA or gDNA.

In the study's own analysis: Estimates of nucleated cell counts were drawn from the amplification of reference gene primers. Using immunoSEQ multiplex PCR, the repertoire was profiled, and TCRdb retains in-frame clones only, with some absent. D and trimming were read from the DNA, whereas the V and J calls and clone size are those reported in that table. Here the sample spans about 120,000 clones, 84% being singletons. J gave up 6 bases and V 4 bases, and 17 bases lay outside the gene matches. CDR1 is LNHDA, CDR2 SQIVND, per germline (reference sequence). This CDR3 has 17 residues. The sequence was obtained from a woman in her 40s with acute or convalescent COVID-19. Sample: peripheral blood. This chain links TRBV19 with TRBJ1-2; 7 bases map to TRBD1. The CDR3 bases are TGTGCCAGTAGTACCTCAATCAACGTCCAAGACAGGGATGGCTACACCTTC. Encoded protein: CASSTSINVQDRDGYTF. Full variable domain (outside the CDR3, taken from reference TRBV19 and TRBJ1-2): DGGITQSPKYLFRKEGQNVTLSCEQNLNHDAMYWYRQDPGQGLRLIYYSQIVNDFQKGDIAEGYSVSREKKESFPLTVTSAQKNPTAFYLCASSTSINVQDRDGYTFGSGTRLTVV.